Listed here are 28 T cell receptor beta chains from one sample, sequenced in a study of cytomegalovirus exposure and HLA in healthy donors. Sequencing was performed with immunoSEQ multiplex PCR; in TCRdb, only in-frame clones are kept and a portion is missing. Among 220,000 or so clones listed, approximately 87% were seen once. The sequencing input was PBMCs. The receptors were sampled from a woman aged 18 to 35 in good health and CMV-seronegative.

The genes are TRBV29-1 and TRBJ1-3, with D tentatively TRBD1 (5 bases). Trimming took 0 bases from V and 8 from J, leaving 17 bases between them. Germline V CDR1 and CDR2: SQVTM, ANQGSEA. The CDR3 loop spans 15 amino acids. The CDR3, as DNA: TGCAGCGTTGAAGATCAGGCAGGCGCGGGGGACACCATATATTTT. It codes for CSVEDQAGAGDTIYF. Supplemented by reference TRBV29-1 and TRBJ1-3, the full variable domain reads SAVISQKPSRDICQRGTSLTIQCQVDSQVTMMFWYRQQPGQSLTLIATANQGSEATYESGFVIDKFPISRPNLTFSTLTVSNMSPEDSSIYLCSVEDQAGAGDTIYFGEGSWLTVV.

The chain employs TRBV11-1 and TRBJ2-3, with D unclear. The germline gives CDR1 SGHAT, CDR2 FQDESV (reference sequence). This CDR3 is built from 14 residues. Trimming left V 5 bases short and J 4 bases short, with 13 bases between. The CDR3 spells CASSLRAQADTQYF. The CDR3 DNA reads TGTGCCAGCAGCCTCCGGGCCCAAGCAGATACGCAGTATTTT. Together with reference TRBV11-1 and TRBJ2-3, the CDR3 gives the full variable domain: EAEVAQSPRYKITEKSQAVAFWCDPISGHATLYWYRQILGQGPELLVQFQDESVVDDSQLPKDRFSAERLKGVDSTLKIQPAELGDSAMYLCASSLRAQADTQYFGPGTRLTVL.

J is TRBJ1-1 and V is TRBV6-1, with 7 bases identical to TRBD1. Germline loops: CDR1 MNHNS, CDR2 SASEGT. This CDR3 has 15 amino acids. Germline trimming cut 6 bases from V and 3 bases from J; bases unmatched to any gene: 10. The CDR3 sequence: CASRNQGTAHTEAFF. DNA for the CDR3: TGTGCCAGCAGGAACCAAGGGACAGCTCACACTGAAGCTTTCTTT.

The chain carries TRBV27 and TRBJ2-1; 8 bases map to TRBD2. V gave up 5 bases and J gave up 6 bases; unmatched junction bases: 15. CDR3 size: 17 residues. Germline lookup yields CDR1 MNHEY and CDR2 SMNVEV (reference sequence). The CDR3 nucleotides read TGTGCCAGCAGTGCGATAAGGGCGGGACTAGGAAGCAATGAGCAGTTCTTC. This gives the protein CASSAIRAGLGSNEQFF.

The chain joins TRBV30 to TRBJ2-5; D possibly corresponds to TRBD2 (6 bases). V was cut by 4 bases and J by 5 bases, with 20 bases left in between. Germline V gene lookup returns CDR1 GTSNPN and CDR2 SVGIG (reference sequence). The CDR3 runs to 15 residues. The CDR3 is CAWNPGTSTMETQYF. For the CDR3, the DNA is TGTGCCTGGAACCCCGGGACTTCCACGATGGAGACCCAGTACTTC. Complete variable domain (other parts from reference TRBV30 and TRBJ2-5): SQTIHQWPATLVQPVGSPLSLECTVEGTSNPNLYWYRQAAGRGLQLLFYSVGIGQISSEVPQNLSASRPQDRQFILSSKKLLLSDSGFYLCAWNPGTSTMETQYFGPGTRLLVL.

This chain uses TRBV19 with TRBJ2-1; D may be TRBD1 (6 bases). This CDR3 contains 16 residues. Germline lookup yields CDR1 LNHDA and CDR2 SQIVND (reference sequence). Trimming pared 0 bases from V and 5 bases from J, leaving 14 bases between. CDR3 in amino acids: CASSIEGHATNNEQFF. DNA for the CDR3: TGTGCCAGTAGTATAGAGGGACATGCCACTAACAATGAGCAGTTCTTC.

The genes are TRBV18 and TRBJ2-5; TRBD2 agrees at 8 bases. Losses at the gene ends were 3 bases for V and 4 bases for J; bases not matched to a gene: 13. This CDR3 has 17 amino acids. Germline CDR1 reads KGHSH; CDR2 reads LQKENI. The DNA of the CDR3 is TGTGCCAGCTCACCCCTGCCGGGGGGGAAAGGAGGAGAGACCCAGTACTTC. Encoded protein: CASSPLPGGKGGETQYF.

The genes are TRBV5-1 and TRBJ2-7; D is unresolved. The germline gives CDR1 SGHRS, CDR2 YFSETQ. V was trimmed by 0 bases and J by 5 bases, leaving 15 bases between them. The CDR3 extends over 15 amino acids. The CDR3 loop is CASSLAGPRVDEQYF. The CDR3 nucleotides read TGCGCCAGCAGCTTGGCTGGGCCTAGAGTCGACGAGCAGTACTTC.

The gene calls are TRBV4-2 and TRBJ2-3; 9 bases line up with TRBD2. Germline-derived CDR1 and CDR2 are LGHNA and YNFKEQ. The CDR3 has 19 amino acids. Trimming at V came to 0 bases and at J to 2 bases, leaving 12 bases not matched to a gene. CDR3: CASSQEALRASGTTDTQYF. As DNA, the CDR3 is TGTGCCAGCAGCCAAGAAGCGCTGAGGGCTAGCGGGACCACAGATACGCAGTATTTT.

The chain is built from TRBV30 and TRBJ2-1, with D possibly matching TRBD2 (5 bases). Germline CDR1 is GTSNPN and CDR2 is SVGIG (reference sequence). With 8 bases removed from V and 6 bases from J, the gap between germline ends came to 11 bases. The CDR3 totals 11 residues. CDR3 coding DNA: TGTGCCGGCGGACTGTCCAATGAGCAGTTCTTC. It encodes CAGGLSNEQFF.

About this clone: Sequence at one end of the junction differs from germline and may be a read error. V is TRBV5-1 and J is TRBJ1-1; D remains ambiguous. The CDR3 length is 14 residues. Per germline, CDR1 SGHRS and CDR2 YFSETQ. This CDR3 is CTSSLEPGWTEAFF. CDR3 nucleotide sequence: TGCACCAGCAGCTTGGAACCGGGGTGGACTGAAGCTTTCTTT.

The V and J genes are TRBV30 and TRBJ1-2; maybe TRBD1 (5 bases). In germline, CDR1 is GTSNPN, CDR2 SVGIG (reference sequence). The CDR3 is 14 residues long. Trimming removed 2 bases at V and 6 bases at J, with 16 bases between. CDR3 sequence: CAWSIALRGDGYTF. In DNA form, the CDR3 reads TGTGCCTGGAGTATAGCCCTTCGGGGGGATGGCTACACCTTC.

CDR3 sequence (DNA): TGTGCCAGCAGTTTGGTTTCCGGGACAGGGCTACCCCTCCACTTT. It encodes CASSLVSGTGLPLHF. This sequence joins TRBV6-5 and TRBJ1-6, with 9 bases identical to TRBD1. In germline, CDR1 is MNHEY, CDR2 SVGAGI. Trimming took 4 bases from V and 12 from J; bases not matched to a gene: 10. The length of the CDR3 is 15 residues.

The gene calls are TRBV18 and TRBJ2-7, with D possibly TRBD2 on 7 matching bases. The CDR3 has 14 amino acids. Germline assignment: CDR1 KGHSH and CDR2 LQKENI. Trimming removed 6 bases from V and 1 base from J, with 13 bases in between. DNA for the CDR3: TGTGCCAGCTCGCCTAGGGGGGGGTCCTACGAGCAGTACTTC. Translated, it gives CASSPRGGSYEQYF.

The chain carries TRBV27 and TRBJ1-2; D possibly corresponds to TRBD1 (6 bases). Germline values: CDR1 MNHEY, CDR2 SMNVEV (reference sequence). This CDR3 region has 16 residues. V gave up 4 bases and J gave up 0 bases, with 15 bases separating them. The CDR3 nucleotides are TGTGCCAGCAGTTCCCTACAGGGCTCCTCTAACTATGGCTACACCTTC. Translation: CASSSLQGSSNYGYTF.

V is TRBV19 and J is TRBJ2-2; D tentatively fits TRBD1 or TRBD2 (5 bases each). The CDR3 is 17 residues long. V lost 0 bases and J 4 bases, leaving 15 bases between the germline ends. Germline values: CDR1 LNHDA, CDR2 SQIVND (reference sequence). The CDR3 here is CASSIDPGLAGTGELFF. The CDR3 nucleotides read TGTGCCAGTAGTATAGATCCAGGGCTTGCGGGCACCGGGGAGCTGTTTTTT.

This clone is a singleton in its sample. This chain links TRBV30 with TRBJ2-2; D may be TRBD1 or TRBD2 (5 bases each). This CDR3 region has 16 residues. Germline V gene sequence: CDR1 GTSNPN, CDR2 SVGIG (reference sequence). V lost 1 base to trimming and J lost 6 bases, with 18 bases between them. Here the CDR3 DNA reads TGTGCCTGGAGTGCCTCAGGGAGTTGGGGCGCCGGGGAGCTGTTTTTT. Its translation: CAWSASGSWGAGELFF.

The chain combines TRBV28 with TRBJ2-7; tentatively, D is TRBD2 (6 bases). The CDR3 length is 18 residues. Trimming cost V 5 bases and J 5 bases, with 28 bases left between them. Germline CDR1 is MDHEN and CDR2 is SYDVKM. This chain's CDR3 is CASSPSGVGRGSGDEQYF. CDR3 bases: TGTGCCAGCAGTCCCTCGGGGGTAGGTCGGGGGAGCGGCGACGAGCAGTACTTC. Together with reference TRBV28 and TRBJ2-7, the CDR3 gives the full variable domain: DVKVTQSSRYLVKRTGEKVFLECVQDMDHENMFWYRQDPGLGLRLIYFSYDVKMKEKGDIPEGYSVSREKKERFSLILESASTNQTSMYLCASSPSGVGRGSGDEQYFGPGTRLTVT.

J is TRBJ1-5 and V is TRBV18; tentatively, D is TRBD1 (5 bases). V was shortened by 4 bases and J by 2 bases, with 9 bases between the two germline ends. The CDR3 covers 14 residues. Germline V gene sequence: CDR1 KGHSH, CDR2 LQKENI. The CDR3 sequence: CASSQGRGNQPQHF. CDR3 coding DNA: TGTGCCAGCTCACAGGGACGGGGCAATCAGCCCCAGCATTTT.

The chain employs TRBV30 and TRBJ2-2, with D unclear. V lost 5 bases to trimming and J lost 4 bases, with 5 bases between them. The germline V gene has CDR1 GTSNPN and CDR2 SVGIG (reference sequence). The CDR3 covers 11 residues. Here the CDR3 reads CAWAGTGELFF. In DNA, the CDR3 is TGTGCCTGGGCAGGCACCGGGGAGCTGTTTTTT.

The V gene is TRBV13, the J gene TRBJ1-3; D not resolved. With 3 bases removed from V and 3 bases from J, the gap between germline ends came to 9 bases. Per the germline V gene, CDR1 is PRHDT and CDR2 is FYEKMQ (reference sequence). The CDR3 covers 14 residues. In nucleotides, the CDR3 is TGTGCCAGCAGCTTTGGAGGGAGTGGAAACACCATATATTTT. Translation gives CASSFGGSGNTIYF.

This sequence joins TRBV5-1 and TRBJ1-3, with D unresolved. The V end lost 7 bases, the J end lost 0 bases, and 11 bases lay between the germline ends. The CDR3 covers 14 residues. CDR1 is SGHRS, CDR2 YFSETQ, per germline. The CDR3 spells CASGETSSGNTIYF. Written as DNA, the CDR3 is TGCGCCAGCGGGGAGACAAGCTCTGGAAACACCATATATTTT. The full variable domain, with the rest looked up from reference TRBV5-1 and TRBJ1-3, is KAGVTQTPRYLIKTRGQQVTLSCSPISGHRSVSWYQQTPGQGLQFLFEYFSETQRNKGNFPGRFSGRQFSNSRSEMNVSTLELGDSALYLCASGETSSGNTIYFGEGSWLTVV.

The chain recombines TRBV13 with TRBJ1-2, with D possibly being TRBD1 (6 bases). The CDR3 totals 13 residues. V shed 5 bases and J shed 3 bases, with 10 bases lying between them. Germline V lookup: CDR1 PRHDT, CDR2 FYEKMQ (reference sequence). For the CDR3, the DNA is TGTGCCAGCAGCCGGGGGCAAGACTATGGCTACACCTTC. Amino acids: CASSRGQDYGYTF.

The V call is TRBV6-1, the J call TRBJ2-7; D not certain. Trimming cost V 6 bases and J 5 bases, with 8 bases left between them. CDR1 and CDR2 (germline): MNHNS, SASEGT. This CDR3 is built from 11 residues. DNA for the CDR3: TGTGCCAGCAGCCCTTCCCACGAGCAGTACTTC. Protein sequence: CASSPSHEQYF.

This chain joins TRBV7-2 and TRBJ1-4; D is unresolved. Per the germline V gene, CDR1 is SGHTA and CDR2 is FQGNSA. CDR3 size: 15 residues. V was cut by 5 bases and J by 2 bases, with 12 bases left in between. The CDR3 region is CASSPEGTTNEKLFF. The CDR3 nucleotides read TGTGCCAGCAGCCCCGAGGGTACCACTAATGAAAAACTGTTTTTT.

The chain links TRBV5-1 to TRBJ1-2; D gene ambiguous. The CDR3 contains 13 residues. Germline loops: CDR1 SGHRS, CDR2 YFSETQ. V was cut by 3 bases and J by 3 bases, with 9 bases left in between. The CDR3 DNA reads TGCGCCAGCAGCTATGACTTGGACTATGGCTACACCTTC. Translated, it gives CASSYDLDYGYTF.

The chain is built from TRBV4-1 and TRBJ2-2; no firm D call. V was clipped by 5 bases and J by 2 bases, with 6 bases between them. Germline loops: CDR1 MGHRA, CDR2 YSYEKL. The CDR3 totals 13 residues. In DNA form, the CDR3 reads TGCGCCAGCAGCTTAAGAAACACCGGGGAGCTGTTTTTT. The encoded protein is CASSLRNTGELFF.

V is TRBV4-1 and J is TRBJ2-1; weak D call: TRBD2 (5 bases). The germline V gene encodes CDR1 MGHRA and CDR2 YSYEKL. Trimming took off 1 base at V and 10 bases at J, with 14 bases between the two ends. The CDR3 length is 14 residues. CDR3: CASSQAAGGDEQFF. DNA for the CDR3: TGCGCCAGCAGCCAAGCGGCGGGTGGAGACGAGCAGTTCTTC.